This TCR beta chain was found in a study of cytomegalovirus exposure and HLA in healthy donors. With regard to this clone: Its antigen is unknown.

CDR1 PRHDT and CDR2 FYEKMQ come from the germline V gene (reference sequence). Trimming removed 5 bases from V and 4 bases from J, with 14 bases in between. The CDR3 covers 14 residues. Some clones are missing from TCRdb's copy, which holds only in-frame ones; the method was immunoSEQ multiplex PCR. The repertoire holds 130,000 or so clones, with 70% to 90% as singletons. Study outcomes and limitations: There were a few CMV-associated chains whose specificity for CMV antigens was confirmed in vitro.

This chain connects TRBV13 to TRBJ1-1, with D unresolved. The sequencing sample was made of PBMCs. The receptor was derived from a woman in her twenties or thirties in good health and CMV-seronegative. This CDR3 reads CASSPGGPATEAFF. CDR3 nucleotides: TGTGCCAGCAGCCCGGGCGGGCCTGCCACTGAAGCTTTCTTT. Looking up the rest from reference TRBV13 and TRBJ1-1 gives the full variable domain: AAGVIQSPRHLIKEKRETATLKCYPIPRHDTVYWYQQGPGQDPQFLISFYEKMQSDKGSIPDRFSAQQFSDYHSELNMSSLELGDSALYFCASSPGGPATEAFFGQGTRLTVV.